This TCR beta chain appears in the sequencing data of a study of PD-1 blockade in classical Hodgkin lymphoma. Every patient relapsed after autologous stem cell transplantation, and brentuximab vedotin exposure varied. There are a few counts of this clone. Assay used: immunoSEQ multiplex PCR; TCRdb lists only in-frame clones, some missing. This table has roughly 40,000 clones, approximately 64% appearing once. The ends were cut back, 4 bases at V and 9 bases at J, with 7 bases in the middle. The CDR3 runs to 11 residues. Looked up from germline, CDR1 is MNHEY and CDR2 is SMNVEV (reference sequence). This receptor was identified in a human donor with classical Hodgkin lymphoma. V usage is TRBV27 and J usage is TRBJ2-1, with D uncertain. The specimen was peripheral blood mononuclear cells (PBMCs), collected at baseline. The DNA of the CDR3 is TGTGCCAGCAGTTCCTTTACTGAGCAGTTCTTC. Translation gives CASSSFTEQFF.